The 21 T cell receptor beta chains given below trace back to one sample, sequenced in a study of identical twins. TCRdb re-derived calls from the 5' RACE reads in MiXCR, one entry per CDR3 protein. The repertoire holds about 430,000 distinct CDR3 sequences, with 15% to 20% as singletons. Sequenced sample: naive T cells sorted from blood. The receptors stem from a man aged 45 to 65 in good health.

This clonotype showed up just once. The CDR3 protein is CASSPKGTGTLAKNIQYF. The CDR3 nucleotides are TGTGCCAGCAGCCCGAAGGGGACAGGGACTCTAGCCAAAAACATTCAGTACTTC. This chain connects TRBV28 to TRBJ2-4; 9 nucleotides agree with TRBD1. Looked up from germline, CDR1 is MDHEN and CDR2 is SYDVKM. The CDR3 spans 18 residues. V trimming: 6 bases; J trimming: 0 bases; junction bases outside the gene matches: 12.

The chain uses TRBV7-2 and TRBJ1-5; 7 bases align to TRBD1. From germline, CDR1 is SGHTA and CDR2 FQGNSA. CDR3 size: 15 residues. The V segment lost 5 bases and the J segment 7 bases; nucleotides outside the gene matches: 11. The CDR3 protein is CASSINPQGNQPQHF. DNA for the CDR3: TGTGCCAGCAGCATAAACCCACAGGGGAACCAGCCCCAGCATTTT.

The rearrangement uses TRBV15 and TRBJ2-2; D possibly uses TRBD1 or TRBD2 (6 bases each). The CDR3 has 15 amino acids. The germline CDR1 and CDR2 sequences are LNHNV and YYDKDF (reference sequence). Between the trimmed V and J ends, which lost 9 bases and 6 bases, there was a span of 20 bases. CDR3 sequence reads: CATGGMFGVAGELFF. The CDR3 DNA sequence: TGTGCCACAGGGGGGATGTTCGGAGTGGCCGGGGAGCTGTTTTTT.

The DNA of the CDR3 is TGTGCCAGCAGGCCGGGACAGAACACCGGGGAGCTGTTTTTT. Translated, it gives CASRPGQNTGELFF. The chain recombines TRBV25-1 with TRBJ2-2; a possible D gene is TRBD1 (6 bases). Germline V gene data show CDR1 as MGHDK and CDR2 as SYGVNS. The CDR3 length is 14 residues. Trimming took off 6 bases at V and 1 base at J, with 9 bases between the two ends.

This clonotype was counted at least ten times. The DNA for the CDR3 is TGTGCCAGCAGTCTTCCGGACAGGGAGTACTACGAGCAGTACTTC. Translation: CASSLPDREYYEQYF. The chain joins TRBV28 to TRBJ2-7, with 8 bases aligning to TRBD1. The CDR3 spans 15 residues. Germline V gene lookup returns CDR1 MDHEN and CDR2 SYDVKM. J gave up 3 bases and V 5 bases, and 9 bases lay outside the gene matches.

This clonotype occurred many times. The V and J genes are TRBV28 and TRBJ2-7; possibly TRBD2 for D (7 bases). The CDR3 extends over 16 amino acids. Per germline, CDR1 MDHEN and CDR2 SYDVKM. The germline V and J ends were trimmed by 6 bases and 3 bases, with 21 bases remaining between them. In DNA form, the CDR3 reads TGTGCCAGCAGCTCAACCGGGGGGCGGACGATCTACGAGCAGTACTTC. Its translation is CASSSTGGRTIYEQYF.

This clonotype was seen a handful of times. The V and J genes are TRBV5-1 and TRBJ2-7, with 7 bases matching TRBD2. The V gene's germline CDR1 is SGHRS and CDR2 YFSETQ. The trim removed 0 bases at V and 3 bases at J, leaving 3 bases unmatched. The CDR3 has 14 residues. The CDR3 reads CASSLAGTIYEQYF. The CDR3 DNA is TGCGCCAGCAGCTTGGCCGGGACTATCTACGAGCAGTACTTC. Using reference TRBV5-1 and TRBJ2-7 for the parts outside the CDR3, the full variable domain is KAGVTQTPRYLIKTRGQQVTLSCSPISGHRSVSWYQQTPGQGLQFLFEYFSETQRNKGNFPGRFSGRQFSNSRSEMNVSTLELGDSALYLCASSLAGTIYEQYFGPGTRLTVT.

The V gene is TRBV5-1, the J gene TRBJ2-7; TRBD2 might be the D (6 bases). CDR3 length: 14 residues. The V gene's germline CDR1 is SGHRS and CDR2 YFSETQ. V lost 9 bases to trimming and J lost 2 bases, with 18 bases between them. The CDR3 DNA reads TGCGCCACCTCAACCGGGACGGGAGCCTACGAGCAGTACTTC. Translated: CATSTGTGAYEQYF.

A few counts support this clonotype. CDR3 sequence reads: CASSPRFPYEQYF. In DNA form, the CDR3 reads TGTGCCAGCAGCCCCCGGTTCCCCTACGAGCAGTACTTC. The V and J genes are TRBV7-8 and TRBJ2-7; D not resolved. V was cut by 5 bases and J by 2 bases, with 10 bases left in between. The CDR3 totals 13 residues. CDR1 is SGHVS and CDR2 is FQNEAQ in the germline V gene.

There are a few counts of this clonotype. The J gene is TRBJ2-7, the V gene TRBV20-1; D is unresolved. Trimming shortened V by 1 base and J by 3 bases, and 7 bases separated the two germline ends. From germline, CDR1 is DFQATT and CDR2 SNEGSKA (reference sequence). The CDR3 has 12 amino acids. CDR3 region: CSARADSYEQYF. The CDR3 DNA reads TGCAGTGCTAGAGCGGATAGCTACGAGCAGTACTTC.

This clonotype was observed a few times. The V call is TRBV5-1, the J call TRBJ1-2; D remains unclear. CDR3 length: 13 amino acids. Trimming removed 2 bases at V and 6 bases at J, with 11 bases between. Germline assignment: CDR1 SGHRS and CDR2 YFSETQ. CDR3 in amino acids: CASSLGTVDGYTF. As DNA, the CDR3 is TGCGCCAGCAGCTTAGGAACAGTGGATGGCTACACCTTC.

This clonotype has at least ten counts. CDR3 nucleotide sequence: TGCGCCAGCAGCCAAGATAGAACGTTCTTGTACGTTGAAGCTTTCTTT. Protein: CASSQDRTFLYVEAFF. The chain carries TRBV4-1 and TRBJ1-1, with unresolved D. V lost 0 bases, J lost 7 bases, and 18 bases lay in between. The CDR3 contains 16 residues. The germline V gene encodes CDR1 MGHRA and CDR2 YSYEKL.

The rearrangement joins TRBV5-1 to TRBJ2-2; perhaps TRBD1 as D (6 bases). V was pared by 1 base and J by 0 bases, with 10 bases between. The CDR3 has 16 amino acids. In germline, CDR1 is SGHRS, CDR2 YFSETQ. In DNA, the CDR3 is TGCGCCAGCAGCTTGCTTGGACAGTCGAACACCGGGGAGCTGTTTTTT. Translation gives CASSLLGQSNTGELFF.

This clonotype occurred many times. The rearrangement uses TRBV12-3 or TRBV12-4 and TRBJ1-6; a possible D gene is TRBD1 (6 bases). This CDR3 has 16 residues. V was cut by 3 bases and J by 1 base, with 10 bases left in between. CDR3 sequence: CASSFWGASYNSPLHF. The CDR3 nucleotides are TGTGCCAGCAGTTTTTGGGGGGCGTCCTATAATTCACCCCTCCACTTT.

This clonotype has a handful of counts. This chain links TRBV9 with TRBJ2-2; perhaps D is TRBD1 or TRBD2 (5 bases each). The CDR3 runs 17 residues. CDR1 and CDR2 from the germline V gene are SGDLS and YYNGEE. Trimming cost V 4 bases and J 0 bases, with 16 bases left between them. CDR3 loop: CASSPRHGTANTGELFF. Written as DNA, the CDR3 is TGTGCCAGCAGCCCTCGTCACGGGACGGCGAACACCGGGGAGCTGTTTTTT. The full variable domain, rest sourced from reference TRBV9 and TRBJ2-2, is DSGVTQTPKHLITATGQRVTLRCSPRSGDLSVYWYQQSLDQGLQFLIQYYNGEERAKGNILERFSAQQFPDLHSELNLSSLELGDSALYFCASSPRHGTANTGELFFGEGSRLTVL.

This clonotype appeared many times. V is TRBV20-1 and J is TRBJ1-1; D remains unclear. V lost 2 bases and J 10 bases, leaving 20 bases between the germline ends. The CDR3 length is 14 residues. The V gene's germline CDR1 is DFQATT and CDR2 SNEGSKA (reference sequence). CDR3 sequence reads: CSARPPGRAAGAFF. The CDR3 nucleotides are TGCAGTGCTAGACCCCCTGGGCGGGCGGCAGGAGCTTTCTTT.

This clonotype was seen a few times. The chain joins TRBV5-1 to TRBJ2-2, with TRBD2 as a possible D gene (6 bases). Germline values: CDR1 SGHRS, CDR2 YFSETQ. There are 18 residues in the CDR3. Trimming removed 3 bases at V and 3 bases at J, with 21 bases between. The CDR3 reads CASSYLGLLALDTGELFF. In DNA, the CDR3 is TGCGCCAGCAGCTATCTGGGACTCCTAGCGCTCGACACCGGGGAGCTGTTTTTT.

This clonotype came up many times. This chain uses TRBV20-1 with TRBJ1-1; unclear D gene. The CDR3 loop spans 13 amino acids. Trimming left V 1 base short and J 0 bases short, with 6 bases between. Germline lookup yields CDR1 DFQATT and CDR2 SNEGSKA (reference sequence). DNA for the CDR3: TGCAGTGCTAGAGTACAGATGAACACTGAAGCTTTCTTT. Its translation is CSARVQMNTEAFF.

This clonotype has more than one count but fewer than ten. The chain recombines TRBV6-1 with TRBJ2-5; a weak D match, TRBD2 (5 bases). The germline V gene has CDR1 MNHNS and CDR2 SASEGT. The V end lost 3 bases, the J end lost 5 bases, and 7 bases lay between the germline ends. The CDR3 length is 12 residues. The CDR3 sequence: CASSDWRETQYF. The CDR3 DNA sequence: TGTGCCAGCAGTGACTGGAGGGAGACCCAGTACTTC.

The chain joins TRBV21-1 to TRBJ2-5. TRBV21-1 is an annotated pseudogene. The CDR3 spans 15 residues. The CDR3 reads CASSKVVGWQETQYF. The DNA of the CDR3 is TGTGCCAGCAGCAAAGTTGTGGGGTGGCAAGAGACCCAGTACTTC.

The rearrangement links TRBV3-1 to TRBJ1-6; D remains ambiguous. Per the germline V gene, CDR1 is LGHDT and CDR2 is YNNKEL (reference sequence). With 1 base removed from V and 7 bases from J, the gap between germline ends came to 8 bases. The CDR3 loop spans 14 amino acids. The CDR3 DNA sequence: TGTGCCAGCAGCCAAGGACGGAGAAATTCACCCCTCCACTTT. Encoded protein: CASSQGRRNSPLHF.